This TCR beta chain came from a study of cytomegalovirus exposure and HLA in healthy donors. The study, taken as a whole, reports: Later analysis showed TCR association rates varying by HLA locus, highest for DRB1 and lowest for HLA-C. The classifier was said to identify cytomegalovirus status with high specificity and sensitivity. Earlier results showed most TCR beta V segments being productive about 87% or about 30% of the time.

PCR was performed using 60 Vbeta and 13 Jbeta primers. TCRdb's table, derived via immunoSEQ multiplex PCR, lists solely in-frame clones and lacks some. The table lists around 140,000 clones, 60% to 85% of them singletons. This clone was detected only a few times. The antigen remains undetermined. V dropped 4 bases and J dropped 9; count of bases not matched to a gene: 18. The CDR3 runs 19 residues. Germline CDR1 is SGHTA and CDR2 is FQGNSA. V gene TRBV7-2 combines with J gene TRBJ2-1; 13 bases agree with TRBD2. Sequenced: PBMCs. The sequence was obtained from a man aged 25-40 years in good health and CMV-seronegative. This chain's CDR3 is CASSSRSLKLAGGSGEQFF. In DNA form, the CDR3 reads TGTGCCAGCAGCTCGCGGTCTCTTAAACTAGCGGGGGGGTCCGGTGAGCAGTTCTTC.